The rows below give T cell receptor beta chains drawn from one sample of a study of immune evolution from preneoplasia to lung adenocarcinoma. Measured with immunoSEQ multiplex PCR; TCRdb has only the in-frame clones, and not every one. Found here are roughly 4,400 clones, roughly 80% of them singletons; the top ten hold roughly 10%. The sample was FFPE minimally invasive lung adenocarcinoma tissue. These receptors were taken from a person between 60 and 80 years old with lung adenocarcinoma. Both conserved end residues are part of each CDR3. Each record gives: J gene, D gene, clone size, CDR3 length, V gene, CDR3 protein, CDR3 DNA. A D gene is named only where the DNA matches it firmly. Clone sizes are given selectively: once, few, many, or a class where the clone is expanded.

>TRBJ1-1|TRBD1|once|18|TRBV23-1
CASRLRQGTGKINTEAFF
TGCGCCAGCAGACTCCGCCAAGGGACAGGGAAAATCAACACTGAAGCTTTCTTT
>TRBJ2-7|-|-|17|TRBV9
CASSVGSGVEVDHEQYF
TGTGCCAGCAGCGTAGGGTCGGGGGTGGAGGTCGACCACGAGCAGTACTTC
>TRBJ2-7|TRBD1|-|14|TRBV7-2
CASSYRDRTYEQYF
TGTGCCAGCAGTTACCGGGACAGGACCTACGAGCAGTACTTC
>TRBJ2-7|-|-|16|TRBV4-1
CASSQDRGTTIYEQYF
TGCGCCAGCAGCCAAGATCGGGGGACAACAATTTACGAGCAGTACTTC
>TRBJ2-7|-|few|14|TRBV6-1
CASSVSGAPDEQYF
TGTGCCAGCAGTGTATCCGGGGCCCCCGACGAGCAGTACTTC
>TRBJ2-7|-|-|11|TRBV7-9
CASSPLYEQYF
TGTGCCAGCAGCCCGCTCTACGAGCAGTACTTC
>TRBJ1-2|-|-|13|TRBV29-1
CSVYPQGLYGYTF
TGCAGCGTGTACCCCCAGGGGCTCTATGGCTACACCTTC
>TRBJ2-1|-|-|17|TRBV5-1
CASSWGGSSNSYNEQFF
TGCGCCAGCAGCTGGGGTGGAAGTTCCAATTCCTACAATGAGCAGTTCTTC
>TRBJ2-3|-|-|15|TRBV9
CASSPRGKSTDTQYF
TGTGCCAGCAGCCCTAGGGGGAAGAGCACAGATACGCAGTATTTT
>TRBJ2-7|TRBD1|-|15|TRBV5-1
CASSQGWTGAYEQYF
TGCGCCAGCAGCCAAGGGTGGACAGGGGCCTACGAGCAGTACTTC
>TRBJ1-2|-|-|12|TRBV19
CASSGESYGYTF
TGTGCCAGTAGTGGGGAGAGCTATGGCTACACCTTC
>TRBJ2-7|-|-|14|TRBV5-4
CASSRDSGASEQYF
TGTGCCAGCAGCCGGGACTCCGGAGCGAGCGAGCAGTACTTC
>TRBJ1-1|-|few|14|TRBV28
CASSFRGLATEAFF
TGTGCCAGCAGTTTCCGGGGTTTAGCCACTGAAGCTTTCTTT
>TRBJ2-3|-|-|15|TRBV4-1
CASTHAGQNTDTQYF
TGCGCCAGCACTCATGCGGGACAGAACACAGATACGCAGTATTTT
>TRBJ1-2|-|-|13|TRBV10-3
CAISAGANYGYTF
TGTGCCATCAGTGCAGGGGCCAACTATGGCTACACCTTC
>TRBJ2-1|TRBD1|-|15|TRBV19
CASTSTGGGDNEQFF
TGTGCCAGTACCTCGACAGGGGGCGGTGACAATGAGCAGTTCTTC
>TRBJ2-5|-|-|16|TRBV5-6
CASSLAGSSAQETQYF
TGTGCCAGCAGCTTGGCCGGCTCTAGCGCCCAAGAGACCCAGTACTTC
>TRBJ1-1|-|-|15|TRBV29-1
CSVVGWGAANTEAFF
TGCAGCGTTGTGGGTTGGGGGGCTGCGAACACTGAAGCTTTCTTT
>TRBJ2-3|TRBD1|-|13|TRBV19
CASGQGITDTQYF
TGTGCCAGTGGACAGGGAATCACAGATACGCAGTATTTT
>TRBJ1-1|-|medium-sized|14|TRBV6-5
CASSYVSGNTEAFF
TGTGCCAGCAGTTATGTCAGCGGTAACACTGAAGCTTTCTTT
>TRBJ2-3|-|-|16|TRBV5-4
CASSLFVRRHTDTQYF
TGTGCCAGCAGCTTGTTTGTCAGGCGACACACAGATACGCAGTATTTT
>TRBJ1-1|-|-|11|TRBV12-5
CASGPNTEAFF
TGTGCTAGTGGTCCTAACACTGAAGCTTTCTTT
>TRBJ2-5|-|-|10|TRBV20-1
CSAARETQYF
TGCAGTGCAGCGAGAGAGACCCAGTACTTC
>TRBJ2-1|TRBD1|-|14|TRBV12-5
CASAPGQGFNEQFF
TGTGCTAGTGCCCCGGGACAGGGGTTTAATGAGCAGTTCTTC
>TRBJ1-3|-|few|16|TRBV19
CASTPRGAPSGNTIYF
TGTGCCAGTACCCCTCGGGGGGCACCCTCTGGAAACACCATATATTTT
>TRBJ2-3|TRBD1|-|15|TRBV11-3
CASSYGQGSTDTQYF
TGTGCCAGCAGCTACGGACAGGGAAGCACAGATACGCAGTATTTT
>TRBJ1-1|-|-|11|TRBV30
CAHRQNTEAFF
TGTGCCCATCGACAGAACACTGAAGCTTTCTTT
>TRBJ1-5|-|-|14|TRBV15
CATSRGGRDQPQHF
TGTGCCACCAGCAGAGGGGGGAGGGATCAGCCCCAGCATTTT
>TRBJ1-5|TRBD1|-|17|TRBV19
CASSYRPGQGADQPQHF
TGTGCCAGTAGTTACCGTCCGGGACAGGGGGCTGATCAGCCCCAGCATTTT
>TRBJ1-1|-|-|11|TRBV18
CASLDSHEAFF
TGTGCCAGCTTAGACAGCCATGAAGCTTTCTTT
>TRBJ2-5|TRBD1|-|15|TRBV27
CASSLSGTGWETQYF
TGTGCCAGCAGTTTATCCGGGACAGGGTGGGAGACCCAGTACTTC
>TRBJ2-7|TRBD1|-|17|TRBV5-6
CASSLPSRGGTSYEQYF
TGTGCCAGCAGCTTGCCTTCAAGAGGGGGCACCTCCTACGAGCAGTACTTC
>TRBJ2-1|TRBD2|-|13|TRBV11-2
CASSLWIAGVQVF
TGTGCCAGCAGCTTATGGATAGCGGGAGTTCAGGTCTTC
>TRBJ2-1|TRBD2|-|16|TRBV27
CASRGAGREGYNEQFF
TGTGCCAGCAGGGGGGCAGGGCGGGAGGGATACAATGAGCAGTTCTTC
>TRBJ2-5|TRBD2|-|18|TRBV13
CASSQGGLAGEGKETQYF
TGTGCCAGCAGCCAGGGAGGACTAGCGGGAGAGGGTAAAGAGACCCAGTACTTC
>TRBJ1-2|-|-|16|TRBV21-1
CASRVGRGPGTGGYTF
TGTGCCAGCAGGGTGGGCAGGGGGCCGGGTACGGGCGGCTACACCTTC
>TRBJ1-3|-|-|15|TRBV5-4
CASSLGAGAGNTIYF
TGTGCCAGCAGCTTGGGGGCTGGGGCTGGAAACACCATATATTTT
>TRBJ2-7|TRBD2|-|17|TRBV4-1
CASSRGLAGGLGVEQYF
TGCGCCAGCAGTCGAGGACTAGCGGGAGGCCTGGGAGTCGAGCAGTACTTC
>TRBJ2-7|-|-|15|TRBV4-1
CASSQERGPSYEQYF
TGCGCCAGCAGCCAAGAACGGGGGCCGAGCTACGAGCAGTACTTC
>TRBJ2-4|TRBD1|-|16|TRBV6-6
CASSYSVRTGKNIQYF
TGTGCCAGCAGTTACTCCGTTCGGACAGGGAAAAACATTCAGTACTTC
>TRBJ1-2|-|-|14|TRBV7-9
CASSLPNRENGYTF
TGTGCCAGCAGCTTGCCTAACAGGGAAAATGGCTACACCTTC
>TRBJ2-3|TRBD2|-|14|TRBV5-1
CASSPGGGPDTQYF
TGCGCCAGCAGCCCGGGAGGGGGGCCGGATACGCAGTATTTT
>TRBJ2-3|-|-|15|TRBV30
CAWSARKTSTDTQYF
TGTGCCTGGAGTGCCCGAAAAACTAGCACAGATACGCAGTATTTT
>TRBJ1-1|TRBD1|-|15|TRBV11-2
CASRSTGAMNTEAFF
TGTGCCAGCAGGAGTACAGGGGCCATGAACACTGAAGCTTTCTTT
>TRBJ2-1|-|few|14|TRBV19
CASALYSDYNEQFF
TGTGCCAGTGCGTTGTACAGCGATTACAATGAGCAGTTCTTC
>TRBJ1-1|TRBD1|few|13|TRBV19
CASRGQGGTEAFF
TGTGCCAGCAGGGGACAGGGCGGGACTGAAGCTTTCTTT
>TRBJ2-6|TRBD1|-|20|TRBV7-6
CASSLAVGPGQGSGANVLTF
TGTGCCAGCAGCTTAGCGGTCGGCCCGGGACAGGGGTCTGGGGCCAACGTCCTGACTTTC
>TRBJ2-3|-|-|11|TRBV6-1
CASSHSNTQYF
TGTGCCAGCAGCCATTCCAATACGCAGTATTTT
>TRBJ2-7|TRBD2|-|13|TRBV2
CASSGGLAEEQYF
TGTGCCAGCAGTGGGGGCCTAGCGGAGGAGCAGTACTTC
>TRBJ2-7|TRBD2|-|14|TRBV2
CASHETSGRYEQYF
TGTGCCAGCCACGAAACTAGCGGGAGGTACGAGCAGTACTTC